This TCR beta chain was sequenced during a study of quantifying T cell responses using KT2 cells. Study-level information: RNA was reverse transcribed with TCR alpha and beta constant-region primers. A predetermined fluorescence threshold ended the second PCR, run as a qPCR.

KT2, a clone with a known TCR, was spiked into unfractionated PBMC. Points from the study as a whole: Very high KT2 spike-in numbers caused saturation in KT2 sequence detection.

CDR1 is DFQATT and CDR2 is SNEGSKA in the germline V gene (reference sequence). CDR3 length: 14 amino acids. The ends were cut back, 3 bases at V and 0 bases at J, with 11 bases in the middle. Each cDNA got a UMI-containing oligo ligated at its 3' end. The first PCR ran approximately 4 cycles with an equimolar RC1.1 and RC1.2 beta primer mix. From the second PCR onward, TCR alpha and beta chains were processed separately. Each CDR3 protein gets one entry after TCRdb re-called the UMI-ligation and nested PCR reads with MiXCR. The sample consists of 40,000 or so distinct CDR3 sequences, about 17% of them appearing once. The table lists this clonotype with many counts. Its antigen is currently unknown.

The source of this sequence is a human donor. This chain uses TRBV20-1 with TRBJ1-1, with D maybe TRBD1 (6 bases). Material for sequencing was PBMCs spiked with cells of the T cell clone KT2. For the CDR3, the DNA is TGCAGTGCTAGGGAGGGACAACTGAACACTGAAGCTTTCTTT. Translation gives CSAREGQLNTEAFF.